Following are 24 T cell receptor beta chains from one sample sequenced in a study of cytomegalovirus exposure and HLA in healthy donors. PCR involved 60 Vbeta and 13 Jbeta primers. Profiling relied on immunoSEQ multiplex PCR, and the TCRdb table lists in-frame clones only, not all of them. This sample carries fewer than 200,000 clones, approximately 80% of them seen once, and the ten largest clones take 6% to 9%. What was sequenced was PBMCs. The receptors stem from a woman in her twenties or thirties in good health and CMV-seropositive.

This rearrangement joins TRBV5-4 to TRBJ1-2; no firm D call. Germline CDR1 is SGHNT and CDR2 is YYREEE (reference sequence). The V and J ends lost 1 base and 10 bases respectively, with 8 bases between them. The length of the CDR3 is 11 residues. This chain's CDR3 is CASSLLHYYTF. CDR3 DNA sequence: TGTGCCAGCAGCTTGCTGCACTACTACACCTTC.

The gene calls are TRBV9 and TRBJ2-5, with D possibly TRBD2 on 7 matching bases. The CDR3 is 14 residues long. CDR1 and CDR2 (germline): SGDLS, YYNGEE. The V and J ends lost 0 bases and 5 bases respectively, with 11 bases between them. CDR3 loop: CASSVGGGLETQYF. CDR3 nucleotide sequence: TGTGCCAGCAGCGTAGGGGGGGGGCTCGAGACCCAGTACTTC.

V is TRBV4-1 and J is TRBJ2-7, with 7 positions matching TRBD2. There are 15 residues in the CDR3. After removal of 0 bases from V and 3 bases from J, the junction contained 5 bases not matched to a gene. Germline V gives CDR1 MGHRA, CDR2 YSYEKL. The CDR3 here is CASSQEAGAYYEQYF. CDR3 nucleotide sequence: TGCGCCAGCAGCCAAGAGGCGGGAGCCTACTACGAGCAGTACTTC.

A few counts support this clone. The rearrangement joins TRBV6-1 to TRBJ1-1; no clear D gene. The CDR3 loop spans 13 amino acids. V gave up 4 bases and J gave up 3 bases, with 9 bases separating them. From germline, CDR1 is MNHNS and CDR2 SASEGT. CDR3 nucleotide sequence: TGTGCCAGCAGTGTGACTGAAGACACTGAAGCTTTCTTT. This codes for CASSVTEDTEAFF.

This rearrangement joins TRBV5-1 to TRBJ1-6; TRBD1 agrees at 8 bases. Germline V gene lookup returns CDR1 SGHRS and CDR2 YFSETQ. V lost 2 bases to trimming and J lost 5 bases; unmatched junction nucleotides: 6. The CDR3 has 16 residues. Written as DNA, the CDR3 is TGCGCCAGCAGCTTCGACAGGGGAGACCATAATTCACCCCTCCACTTT. This codes for CASSFDRGDHNSPLHF.

This chain links TRBV29-1 with TRBJ1-5; possible D gene TRBD1, 6 bases. This CDR3 is 14 amino acids long. The V end was cut by 3 bases, the J end by 3 bases, with 12 bases between. From germline, CDR1 is SQVTM and CDR2 ANQGSEA. The chain's CDR3 is CSVDSRGYNQPQHF. In DNA, the CDR3 is TGCAGCGTTGACTCCAGGGGTTACAATCAGCCCCAGCATTTT.

This chain connects TRBV18 to TRBJ1-5; 7 nucleotides match TRBD1. With V trimmed by 6 bases and J by 5 bases, 7 bases remained unmatched. The V gene's germline CDR1 is KGHSH and CDR2 LQKENI. The CDR3 runs to 14 residues. The DNA for the CDR3 is TGTGCCAGCTCCCCTGACAGGGTTGATCAGCCCCAGCATTTT. Amino acids: CASSPDRVDQPQHF.

In its sample, this clone was seen once. The V call is TRBV6-5, the J call TRBJ2-3, with 7 bases that match TRBD2. The CDR3 covers 15 residues. CDR1 and CDR2 from the germline V gene are MNHEY and SVGAGI. The V gene end was trimmed by 3 bases and the J gene end by 6 bases; junction bases not matched to a gene: 9. Here the CDR3 DNA reads TGTGCCAGCAGTTATCAGCGGGGAGCGGTGGATACGCAGTATTTT. This sequence encodes CASSYQRGAVDTQYF.

This chain links TRBV9 with TRBJ1-1, with D perhaps TRBD1 (5 bases). CDR3 length: 12 amino acids. Germline V gene sequence: CDR1 SGDLS, CDR2 YYNGEE. Trimming removed 4 bases at V and 3 bases at J, with 7 bases between. The CDR3 DNA is TGTGCCAGCAGCAAACAGGACACTGAAGCTTTCTTT. This translates into CASSKQDTEAFF.

The chain uses TRBV9 and TRBJ1-2, with TRBD1 matching over 8 bases. J lost 2 bases, V lost 3 bases, and 3 bases had no gene match. The CDR3 spans 14 residues. Germline V CDR1 and CDR2: SGDLS, YYNGEE. CDR3 loop: CASSGGDRNYGYTF. Here the CDR3 DNA reads TGTGCCAGCAGCGGAGGGGACAGGAACTATGGCTACACCTTC. Combining the CDR3 with reference TRBV9 and TRBJ1-2 gives the whole variable domain DSGVTQTPKHLITATGQRVTLRCSPRSGDLSVYWYQQSLDQGLQFLIQYYNGEERAKGNILERFSAQQFPDLHSELNLSSLELGDSALYFCASSGGDRNYGYTFGSGTRLTVV.

The chain links TRBV11-2 to TRBJ1-5; D call uncertain. From germline, CDR1 is SGHAT and CDR2 FQNNGV. The CDR3 runs to 13 residues. Trimming stripped 3 bases from V and 0 bases from J, with 3 bases between. The CDR3 DNA sequence: TGTGCCAGCAGCTTGTATAGCAATCAGCCCCAGCATTTT. The encoded protein is CASSLYSNQPQHF. The whole variable domain, remainder taken from reference TRBV11-2 and TRBJ1-5, is EAGVAQSPRYKIIEKRQSVAFWCNPISGHATLYWYQQILGQGPKLLIQFQNNGVVDDSQLPKDRFSAERLKGVDSTLKIQPAKLEDSAVYLCASSLYSNQPQHFGDGTRLSIL.

The J gene is TRBJ2-7, the V gene TRBV7-9, with 7 bases identical to TRBD1. Germline V lookup: CDR1 SEHNR, CDR2 FQNEAQ (reference sequence). The CDR3 is made up of 16 amino acids. After removal of 1 base from V and 0 bases from J, the junction contained 6 bases not matched to a gene. CDR3 residues: CASSLVETGSSYEQYF. DNA for the CDR3: TGTGCCAGCAGCTTAGTCGAGACAGGGAGCTCCTACGAGCAGTACTTC.

The rearrangement links TRBV29-1 to TRBJ2-5; D possibly corresponds to TRBD1 (6 bases). CDR3 length: 13 residues. The germline gives CDR1 SQVTM, CDR2 ANQGSEA. Trimming took 0 bases from V and 4 from J, leaving 9 bases between them. CDR3 amino acids: CSVEDRTVETQYF. For the CDR3, the DNA is TGCAGCGTTGAAGACCGGACAGTAGAGACCCAGTACTTC.

The chain employs TRBV5-1 and TRBJ1-3; no definite D call. The CDR3 length is 16 residues. V gave up 6 bases and J gave up 0 bases, with 16 bases separating them. Germline V CDR1 and CDR2: SGHRS, YFSETQ. CDR3 DNA sequence: TGCGCCAGCACTTACGAACAGTATAGCTCTGGAAACACCATATATTTT. It specifies CASTYEQYSSGNTIYF.

The gene calls are TRBV7-6 and TRBJ2-3; 11 bases fit TRBD2. This CDR3 spans 16 amino acids. Germline V CDR1 and CDR2: SGHVS, FNYEAQ. Trimming cost V 2 bases and J 2 bases; bases outside gene matches: 3. CDR3 nucleotide sequence: TGTGCCAGCAGCTTACTGGGACTAGCGGCCACAGATACGCAGTATTTT. It translates to CASSLLGLAATDTQYF. The variable domain in full, with the rest retrieved from reference TRBV7-6 and TRBJ2-3, is GAGVSQSPRYKVTKRGQDVALRCDPISGHVSLYWYRQALGQGPEFLTYFNYEAQQDKSGLPNDRFSAERPEGSISTLTIQRTEQRDSAMYRCASSLLGLAATDTQYFGPGTRLTVL.

In this sample, this clone turned up once. V usage is TRBV5-6 and J usage is TRBJ1-1, with TRBD1 matching 10 bases. CDR1 and CDR2 (germline): SGHDT, YYEEEE. The V and J ends lost 4 bases and 11 bases, in that order; junction bases with no gene match: 8. The CDR3 totals 13 residues. CDR3 loop: CASSLWTGGPAFF. The CDR3 DNA reads TGTGCCAGCAGCCTATGGACAGGGGGTCCGGCTTTCTTT.

This chain uses TRBV7-3 with TRBJ2-1, with a possible D match to TRBD2 (6 bases). Germline V gene sequence: CDR1 SGHTA, CDR2 FQGTGA. Deletions cut 4 bases from V and 15 bases from J, with 13 bases between. The CDR3 covers 11 residues. Here the CDR3 reads CASSSGGTLFF. The CDR3 nucleotides are TGTGCCAGCAGCTCTGGGGGGACCTTGTTCTTC.

The rearrangement uses TRBV5-1 and TRBJ1-2, with D possibly TRBD1 on 6 matching bases. The CDR3 spans 14 residues. V dropped 1 base and J dropped 4 bases, with 11 bases sitting between them. Germline assignment: CDR1 SGHRS and CDR2 YFSETQ. The CDR3 loop is CASSLTGLGYGYTF. The CDR3 nucleotides read TGCGCCAGCAGCTTGACAGGGTTAGGCTATGGCTACACCTTC.

The CDR3, as DNA: TGTGCCAGCCGAAGGACGCGGGGCGGATCTGAAGCTTTCTTT. Encoded protein: CASRRTRGGSEAFF. The rearrangement joins TRBV7-8 to TRBJ1-1; a weak D match, TRBD1 (5 bases). This CDR3 has 14 residues. Germline CDR1 SGHVS, CDR2 FQNEAQ. V was trimmed by 8 bases and J by 6 bases, leaving 19 bases between them.

A few counts support this clone. The chain is built from TRBV6-4 and TRBJ1-6, with 9 positions matching TRBD1. This CDR3 contains 15 residues. Germline V gene lookup returns CDR1 MRHNA and CDR2 SNTAGT. V lost 0 bases and J lost 10; bases outside the gene matches: 4. CDR3 region: CASSDSGQGSSPLHF. CDR3 DNA sequence: TGTGCCAGCAGTGACTCTGGACAGGGGTCCTCACCCCTCCACTTT.

The V call is TRBV6-5, the J call TRBJ2-4; no reliable D call. This CDR3 is 14 amino acids long. The germline CDR1 and CDR2 sequences are MNHEY and SVGAGI. The V and J ends lost 2 bases and 6 bases respectively, with 11 bases between them. The CDR3 loop reads CASSYRSDLNIQYF. The CDR3 DNA is TGTGCCAGCAGTTACCGGAGCGATTTAAACATTCAGTACTTC.

This clone occurred a few times. This CDR3 is CASHAPSGGKTQYF. The CDR3 nucleotides read TGTGCCAGTCATGCCCCTAGCGGGGGAAAGACCCAGTACTTC. The J gene is TRBJ2-5, the V gene TRBV2, with TRBD2 matching over 10 bases. This CDR3 comprises 14 residues. V lost 9 bases and J lost 6; bases outside the gene matches: 10. The germline V gene encodes CDR1 SNHLY and CDR2 FYNNEI.

The CDR3 DNA follows: TGTGCCAGCAGTTTTCAGGGGTCGGGTTCACCCCTCCACTTT. Protein sequence: CASSFQGSGSPLHF. This chain joins TRBV27 and TRBJ1-6; D perhaps matches TRBD1 (6 bases). Germline V gives CDR1 MNHEY, CDR2 SMNVEV (reference sequence). This CDR3 has 14 residues. Trimming stripped 3 bases from V and 9 bases from J, with 12 bases between.

The genes are TRBV9 and TRBJ2-3; the match to TRBD2 covers 15 bases. This CDR3 has 16 residues. CDR1 and CDR2 from the germline V gene are SGDLS and YYNGEE. Losses at the gene ends were 3 bases for V and 2 bases for J; bases not matched to a gene: 1. The CDR3 sequence: CASSGTSGGDTDTQYF. CDR3 in DNA: TGTGCCAGCAGCGGGACTAGCGGGGGGGACACAGATACGCAGTATTTT.